Each of the 24 T cell receptor beta chains below was sequenced from the same sample in a study of blood T cell repertoires in COVID-19. Assay used: immunoSEQ multiplex PCR; TCRdb lists only in-frame clones, some missing. The table lists under 200,000 clones, 88% of them singletons, with 1.6% in the top ten. Material: peripheral blood. Every receptor here comes from a young man with active or convalescent COVID-19.

The chain recombines TRBV29-1 with TRBJ1-2; a possible D gene is TRBD1 (5 bases). The CDR3 covers 13 residues. Looked up from germline, CDR1 is SQVTM and CDR2 is ANQGSEA. Trimming took off 1 base at V and 3 bases at J, with 9 bases between the two ends. The CDR3 loop reads CSVEGGADYGYTF. The CDR3 region has the DNA TGCAGCGTTGAAGGGGGCGCGGACTATGGCTACACCTTC.

This chain connects TRBV6-1 to TRBJ1-4; the D is unclear. Germline CDR1 and CDR2: MNHNS and SASEGT. V lost 3 bases and J 3 bases, leaving 8 bases between the germline ends. CDR3 length: 14 amino acids. The CDR3 DNA is TGTGCCAGCAGTGATGTTCGGTCTAATGAAAAACTGTTTTTT. As protein: CASSDVRSNEKLFF.

This chain links TRBV9 with TRBJ1-2; possibly TRBD1 for D (6 bases). The CDR3 sequence is 14 residues long. The V and J ends lost 0 bases and 6 bases respectively, with 12 bases between them. The germline V gene has CDR1 SGDLS and CDR2 YYNGEE. This chain's CDR3 is CASSVAPGQHGYTF. CDR3 bases: TGTGCCAGCAGCGTAGCCCCAGGACAGCATGGCTACACCTTC.

Relative to its sample, this clone is medium-sized. The chain carries TRBV7-9 and TRBJ2-2; D unclear. The V gene lost 1 base and the J gene lost 11 bases, with 17 bases spanning the gap. Germline V CDR1 and CDR2: SEHNR, FQNEAQ (reference sequence). The CDR3 length is 15 residues. The CDR3 here is CASSLGAGLLPELFF. The DNA of the CDR3 is TGTGCCAGCAGCTTAGGGGCTGGGCTTCTTCCCGAGCTGTTTTTT.

The chain employs TRBV27 and TRBJ1-5; D not certain. V was pared by 3 bases and J by 2 bases, with 14 bases between. Germline CDR1 is MNHEY and CDR2 is SMNVEV (reference sequence). The length of the CDR3 is 16 residues. DNA for the CDR3: TGTGCCAGCAGTTTGAATTCTCTAGTGGGCAATCAGCCCCAGCATTTT. This translates into CASSLNSLVGNQPQHF.

The gene calls are TRBV29-1 and TRBJ2-7, with 10 bases aligning to TRBD1. The CDR3 sequence is 12 residues long. V trimming: 7 bases; J trimming: 5 bases; junction bases outside the gene matches: 5. Germline values: CDR1 SQVTM, CDR2 ANQGSEA. In DNA, the CDR3 is TGCAGCGCCGGGACAGGGGAGAACGAGCAGTACTTC. This encodes CSAGTGENEQYF.

This chain joins TRBV5-1 and TRBJ1-6; D is unclear. The length of the CDR3 is 16 residues. Trimming cost V 3 bases and J 6 bases, with 16 bases left between them. CDR1 and CDR2 from the germline V gene are SGHRS and YFSETQ. The CDR3 bases are TGCGCCAGCAGCTCCATACCCCAGTTCAGTAATTCACCCCTCCACTTT. This codes for CASSSIPQFSNSPLHF.

The chain uses TRBV5-1 and TRBJ2-2; D uncertain. V dropped 2 bases and J dropped 4 bases, with 15 bases sitting between them. The CDR3 extends over 16 amino acids. Germline assignment: CDR1 SGHRS and CDR2 YFSETQ. CDR3 coding DNA: TGCGCCAGCAGCTTTGATGCCAGAAAAATCACCGGGGAGCTGTTTTTT. Translated: CASSFDARKITGELFF. Full variable domain (outside the CDR3, taken from reference TRBV5-1 and TRBJ2-2): KAGVTQTPRYLIKTRGQQVTLSCSPISGHRSVSWYQQTPGQGLQFLFEYFSETQRNKGNFPGRFSGRQFSNSRSEMNVSTLELGDSALYLCASSFDARKITGELFFGEGSRLTVL.

DNA of the CDR3: TGTGCCAGCAGTGAACAACACGGAGACACTGAAGCTTTCTTT. Residues: CASSEQHGDTEAFF. The chain is built from TRBV6-1 and TRBJ1-1; D gene uncertain. V lost 2 bases and J lost 3, with 10 bases in between. The CDR3 is 14 residues long. CDR1 and CDR2 (germline): MNHNS, SASEGT.

The chain employs TRBV4-2 and TRBJ2-2; TRBD2 matches at 11 bases. CDR1 is LGHNA, CDR2 YNFKEQ, per germline. The ends lost 0 bases at V and 4 bases at J; junction bases unmatched: 7. CDR3 length: 18 amino acids. CDR3 region: CASSQDLPGLAATGELFF. CDR3 DNA sequence: TGTGCCAGCAGCCAAGATCTTCCGGGACTAGCGGCCACCGGGGAGCTGTTTTTT.

J is TRBJ2-2 and V is TRBV7-3, with 9 bases lining up with TRBD2. CDR1 SGHTA and CDR2 FQGTGA come from the germline V gene. The V and J ends lost 1 base and 8 bases, in that order; junction bases with no gene match: 5. CDR3 size: 15 residues. Here the CDR3 DNA reads TGTGCCAGCAGCTTAATGGCTAGCGGGGAAGGGGAGCTGTTTTTT. Translation: CASSLMASGEGELFF.

The chain couples TRBV2 to TRBJ1-2; D is uncertain. This CDR3 is built from 13 residues. V lost 5 bases to trimming and J lost 2 bases, with 9 bases between them. In germline, CDR1 is SNHLY, CDR2 FYNNEI. The CDR3 nucleotides read TGTGCCAGCAGTAGCCGAAGAAACTATGGCTACACCTTC. Residues: CASSSRRNYGYTF.

The chain joins TRBV10-3 to TRBJ1-1; 7 nucleotides line up with TRBD1. The CDR3 is 15 residues long. CDR1 ENHRY and CDR2 SYGVKD come from the germline V gene. V lost 10 bases, J lost 2 bases, and 13 bases stayed unmatched. The DNA of the CDR3 is TGTGCCACTAACCTAGGACAGGATCGTAACACTGAAGCTTTCTTT. It codes for CATNLGQDRNTEAFF.

The chain couples TRBV3-1 (or the pseudogene TRBV3-2) to TRBJ1-1; maybe TRBD1 (5 bases). The V and J ends lost 0 bases and 4 bases respectively, with 9 bases between them. This CDR3 has 14 residues. Per germline, CDR1 LGHDT and CDR2 YNNKEL (reference sequence). This chain's CDR3 is CASSQERGGTEAFF. For the CDR3, the DNA is TGTGCCAGCAGCCAAGAGCGGGGGGGCACTGAAGCTTTCTTT.

The DNA of the CDR3 is TGTGCCAGCAGCGCCAATAGCGGGAACCCGGGCCCCCAGCATTTT. This codes for CASSANSGNPGPQHF. The rearrangement uses TRBV11-2 and TRBJ1-5; D call uncertain. V shed 5 bases and J shed 10 bases, with 21 bases lying between them. Germline V CDR1 and CDR2: SGHAT, FQNNGV. The CDR3 has 15 amino acids.

The chain links TRBV11-2 to TRBJ2-2; D might be TRBD2 (5 bases). V was clipped by 6 bases and J by 6 bases, with 14 bases between them. CDR1 and CDR2 from the germline V gene are SGHAT and FQNNGV. The CDR3 contains 14 residues. In DNA form, the CDR3 reads TGTGCCAGCAGTTTCGGACTGGTCCCCGGGGAGCTGTTTTTT. Residues: CASSFGLVPGELFF.

The chain carries TRBV3-1 (or the pseudogene TRBV3-2) and TRBJ2-1, with D possibly TRBD2 on 6 matching bases. Per germline, CDR1 LGHDT and CDR2 YNNKEL (reference sequence). V gave up 1 base and J gave up 8 bases, with 12 bases separating them. The CDR3 sequence is 14 residues long. CDR3 bases: TGTGCCAGCAGCCAAGTCCCGGGACTGGATGAGCAGTTCTTC. This sequence encodes CASSQVPGLDEQFF.

Points on this clone: This sample includes further DNA sequences coding for the same CDR3. The V gene is TRBV6-6, the J gene TRBJ1-2; TRBD1 matches at 8 bases. The V and J ends lost 0 bases and 5 bases, in that order; junction bases with no gene match: 2. CDR1 is MNHNY, CDR2 SVGAGI, per germline (reference sequence). The CDR3 runs 14 residues. CDR3 region: CASSYSGQEYGYTF. The CDR3 DNA is TGTGCCAGCAGTTACTCGGGACAGGAGTATGGCTACACCTTC.

V and J are TRBV5-8 and TRBJ1-2; D unclear. V was pared by 0 bases and J by 8 bases, with 14 bases between. This CDR3 has 14 amino acids. Germline CDR1 and CDR2: SGHTS and YDEGEE. CDR3 in DNA: TGTGCCAGCAGCTTGGCCGGGGTGACAAGGGGCTACACCTTC. Translation: CASSLAGVTRGYTF.

The rearrangement uses TRBV2 and TRBJ2-3; TRBD2 might be the D (6 bases). This CDR3 is built from 13 residues. Germline V CDR1 and CDR2: SNHLY, FYNNEI. V lost 7 bases to trimming and J lost 5 bases, with 13 bases between them. The CDR3 nucleotides read TGTGCCAGCAATGTAAACGGGGGAGATACGCAGTATTTT. Protein: CASNVNGGDTQYF.

This clone showed up just once. J is TRBJ1-2 and V is TRBV5-1; D uncertain. The CDR3 is 15 residues long. The germline V and J ends were trimmed by 6 bases and 6 bases, with 21 bases remaining between them. Germline CDR1 is SGHRS and CDR2 is YFSETQ. CDR3 in amino acids: CASTHSGKSAHGYTF. DNA for the CDR3: TGCGCCAGCACCCACTCCGGGAAATCCGCCCATGGCTACACCTTC.

The chain couples TRBV11-2 to TRBJ1-2; D is uncertain. Germline lookup yields CDR1 SGHAT and CDR2 FQNNGV. Trimming took 5 bases from V and 1 from J, leaving 14 bases between them. The CDR3 contains 15 residues. CDR3 coding DNA: TGTGCCAGCAGCAGAGCGAGCGTGGGTAACTATGGCTACACCTTC. Translated, it gives CASSRASVGNYGYTF. Full variable domain (outside the CDR3, taken from reference TRBV11-2 and TRBJ1-2): EAGVAQSPRYKIIEKRQSVAFWCNPISGHATLYWYQQILGQGPKLLIQFQNNGVVDDSQLPKDRFSAERLKGVDSTLKIQPAKLEDSAVYLCASSRASVGNYGYTFGSGTRLTVV.

This clone was observed a few times. This chain connects TRBV28 to TRBJ2-5; the match to TRBD1 covers 8 bases. The CDR3 has 13 residues. Germline lookup yields CDR1 MDHEN and CDR2 SYDVKM. V trimming: 6 bases; J trimming: 4 bases; junction bases outside the gene matches: 4. The CDR3 spells CASRAQGVETQYF. In DNA, the CDR3 is TGTGCCAGCAGGGCACAGGGGGTAGAGACCCAGTACTTC.

The gene calls are TRBV7-2 and TRBJ2-2; D ambiguous. Germline lookup yields CDR1 SGHTA and CDR2 FQGNSA. This CDR3 comprises 16 residues. V was pared by 7 bases and J by 4 bases, with 19 bases between. The CDR3 spells CASNKKTHQVTGELFF. For the CDR3, the DNA is TGTGCCAGCAACAAAAAAACGCATCAGGTCACCGGGGAGCTGTTTTTT.